This passage covers 10 T cell receptor beta chains from one sample sequenced in a study of T cells in Graves' hyperthyroidism and ophthalmopathy. TCR beta CDR3 sequences were amplified from RNA transcripts. TCR CDR3 underwent first-round RT-PCR with the HTBI primer set. TCRdb called the multiplex PCR reads again in MiXCR, with one record for every CDR3 protein. The top ten clones hold around two fifths of a sample with about 510,000 distinct CDR3 sequences, roughly 45% of them seen once. Material: peripheral blood or thyroid tissue (not recorded which). The source is an adult woman with Graves' disease, either hyperthyroidism or ophthalmopathy (not recorded which).

The chain's CDR3 is CAISESMGSDSGEKLFF. The CDR3 coding sequence is TGTGCCATCAGTGAGTCGATGGGTAGTGACTCAGGAGAAAAACTGTTTTTT. The chain combines TRBV10-3 with TRBJ1-4; D is ambiguous. CDR1 is ENHRY, CDR2 SYGVKD, per germline. The CDR3 runs 17 residues. V lost 0 bases, J lost 8 bases, and 19 bases lay in between.

This clonotype was recorded a few times. CDR3: CASSDYRDPTTEAFF. DNA for the CDR3: TGTGCCAGCAGTGACTACCGGGACCCGACAACTGAAGCTTTCTTT. V and J are TRBV2 and TRBJ1-1; D may be TRBD1 (5 bases). The CDR3 is 15 amino acids. From germline, CDR1 is SNHLY and CDR2 FYNNEI. With 3 bases removed from V and 5 bases from J, the gap between germline ends came to 16 bases.

CDR3 nucleotide sequence: TGTGCCAGCAGCTCGGGACGGATCTATTCGCACTTCCACTTT. It specifies CASSSGRIYSHFHF. The V and J genes are TRBV11-2 and TRBJ1-6; the D gene is possibly TRBD1 (5 bases). Trimming left V 4 bases short and J 17 bases short, with 21 bases between. CDR1 is SGHAT, CDR2 FQNNGV, per germline. The CDR3 consists of 14 residues.

The chain joins TRBV20-1 to TRBJ2-7, with D possibly being TRBD1 (5 bases). Trimming stripped 2 bases from V and 3 bases from J, with 8 bases between. Germline assignment: CDR1 DFQATT and CDR2 SNEGSKA (reference sequence). The CDR3 length is 12 residues. The CDR3 spells CSARLGDYEQYF. The CDR3 nucleotides read TGCAGTGCTAGACTAGGGGACTACGAGCAGTACTTC.

This clonotype has just a few counts. The J gene is TRBJ2-2, the V gene TRBV19; no clear D. The CDR3 extends over 15 amino acids. The V end was cut by 0 bases, the J end by 2 bases, with 7 bases between. CDR1 is LNHDA, CDR2 SQIVND, per germline (reference sequence). The CDR3 loop reads CASSIEARNTGELFF. CDR3 coding DNA: TGTGCCAGTAGTATAGAGGCCAGAAACACCGGGGAGCTGTTTTTT.

This clonotype showed up many times. V and J are TRBV12-3 or TRBV12-4 and TRBJ1-1; D uncertain. Trimming removed 5 bases at V and 6 bases at J, with 13 bases between. CDR3 length equals 13 residues. As DNA, the CDR3 is TGTGCCAGCAGTCGGGGTCAAACGTCTGAAGCTTTCTTT. Its translation: CASSRGQTSEAFF.

This clonotype was counted only a few times. This chain joins TRBV7-2 and TRBJ2-6; unclear D gene. Germline loops: CDR1 SGHTA, CDR2 FQGNSA. The CDR3 is made up of 17 amino acids. Trimming shortened V by 5 bases and J by 0 bases, and 14 bases separated the two germline ends. CDR3 sequence: CASSMTLGSSGANVLTF. CDR3 DNA sequence: TGTGCCAGCAGCATGACTTTAGGTAGCTCTGGGGCCAACGTCCTGACTTTC.

This clonotype was detected only a few times. V gene TRBV10-3 combines with J gene TRBJ2-5, with D unclear. Trimming cost V 6 bases and J 1 base, with 9 bases left between them. Germline loops: CDR1 ENHRY, CDR2 SYGVKD. The CDR3 totals 13 residues. The CDR3 bases are TGTGCCATCAGGACTTCTGGCCAAGAGACCCAGTACTTC. Protein sequence: CAIRTSGQETQYF.

This chain uses TRBV7-6 with TRBJ1-2; TRBD1 is a possible D gene (5 bases). V was trimmed by 5 bases and J by 0 bases, leaving 13 bases between them. Germline V lookup: CDR1 SGHVS, CDR2 FNYEAQ. The CDR3 sequence is 15 residues long. CDR3 in amino acids: CASSRDGVSNYGYTF. DNA of the CDR3: TGTGCCAGCAGCAGGGACGGGGTATCTAACTATGGCTACACCTTC.

V usage is TRBV5-6 and J usage is TRBJ2-7; 10 bases line up with TRBD2. Germline loops: CDR1 SGHDT, CDR2 YYEEEE. Trimming removed 0 bases from V and 1 base from J; junction bases left unmatched: 10. The CDR3 contains 18 residues. The CDR3, as DNA: TGTGCCAGCAGCTTGGCTTTGAGAGCGGGAGGGACTTCCTACGAGCAGTACTTC. Amino acid sequence: CASSLALRAGGTSYEQYF.